This T cell receptor (beta chain) was identified in a study of blood T cell repertoires in COVID-19. About the study: Sample material is recorded as cDNA or gDNA derived from T cells, B-cell-depleted T cells, or PBMCs.

TCRdb's copy holds only in-frame clones and misses some; the assay was immunoSEQ multiplex PCR. The profile shows 150,000 to 200,000 clones, 92% of them singletons. The ends lost 0 bases at V and 15 bases at J; junction bases unmatched: 6. Germline V gene sequence: CDR1 SGHTA, CDR2 FQGNSA. There are 13 residues in the CDR3. Sequencing input: peripheral blood. The chain carries TRBV7-2 and TRBJ2-1, with 9 bases fitting TRBD2. The receptor was derived from a man aged 25 to 40 with COVID-19, enrolled during active disease. CDR3 bases: TGTGCCAGCAGCTTAGCGGCAGGCGGGGGGGCGTTCTTC. Translating it yields CASSLAAGGGAFF.